This entry lists 30 T cell receptor beta chains sequenced from one sample in a study of cytotoxic CD8 clonotypes in ibrutinib-treated CLL. Profiled with immunoSEQ multiplex PCR; TCRdb holds only in-frame clones, not every one. The table shows under 75,000 clones, with around 68% occurring only once. The source material was PBMCs, sampled after 12 months of ibrutinib treatment. All receptors come from a human donor with chronic lymphocytic leukemia.

V and J are TRBV6-5 and TRBJ2-6; 7 bases are shared with TRBD1. The CDR3 loop spans 15 amino acids. Unmatched junction bases numbered 8, after V lost 10 bases and J lost 2 bases. The germline CDR1 and CDR2 sequences are MNHEY and SVGAGI. For the CDR3, the DNA is TGTGCCACCCGATCGCAGGGGGCTGGGGCCAACGTCCTGACTTTC. It yields the protein CATRSQGAGANVLTF.

The chain employs TRBV10-1 and TRBJ2-5, with no clear D. Germline CDR1 WNHNN, CDR2 SYGVQD (reference sequence). The CDR3 totals 13 residues. The V end lost 4 bases, the J end lost 5 bases, and 11 bases lay between the germline ends. Here the CDR3 DNA reads TGCGCCAGCAGTGCGGGCCCACGGGAGACCCAGTACTTC. Amino acid sequence: CASSAGPRETQYF.

This chain joins TRBV28 and TRBJ2-5; D possibly corresponds to TRBD2 (7 bases). Deletions cut 6 bases from V and 2 bases from J, with 25 bases between. The germline V gene has CDR1 MDHEN and CDR2 SYDVKM. This CDR3 is built from 18 residues. The CDR3 DNA is TGTGCCAGCAGACCTGATCGGGGGGCGAGGGTTAATCAAGAGACCCAGTACTTC. Translated, it gives CASRPDRGARVNQETQYF.

The gene calls are TRBV5-1 and TRBJ1-1, with TRBD1 matching over 9 bases. Germline values: CDR1 SGHRS, CDR2 YFSETQ. The trim removed 2 bases at V and 3 bases at J, leaving 5 bases unmatched. The CDR3 covers 15 residues. This chain's CDR3 is CASSFTGGADTEAFF. CDR3 DNA: TGCGCCAGCAGCTTTACAGGGGGCGCTGACACTGAAGCTTTCTTT.

This chain links TRBV6-6 with TRBJ1-2, with D possibly matching TRBD1 (5 bases). V lost 6 bases, J lost 2 bases, and 13 bases lay in between. Germline V CDR1 and CDR2: MNHNY, SVGAGI (reference sequence). This CDR3 has 14 residues. The CDR3 DNA sequence: TGTGCCAGCAGCACTGGGTGGGGCAACTATGGCTACACCTTC. Translated, it gives CASSTGWGNYGYTF.

The rearrangement joins TRBV28 to TRBJ1-5, with D maybe TRBD1 (6 bases). Trimming pared 5 bases from V and 7 bases from J, leaving 12 bases between. This CDR3 is built from 13 residues. Germline CDR1 MDHEN, CDR2 SYDVKM. The DNA for the CDR3 is TGTGCCAGCAGTACAGGGATGGGGCAGCCCCAGCATTTT. Protein: CASSTGMGQPQHF.

The count of this clone is one. The genes are TRBV30 and TRBJ2-5; 8 bases align to TRBD2. CDR1 and CDR2 (germline): GTSNPN, SVGIG (reference sequence). The V and J ends lost 4 bases and 0 bases, in that order; junction bases with no gene match: 19. The CDR3 runs to 19 residues. CDR3: CAWNQFRGGLLRDQETQYF. For the CDR3, the DNA is TGTGCCTGGAATCAATTTCGCGGGGGGCTATTGAGGGACCAAGAGACCCAGTACTTC.

The CDR3 DNA follows: TGTGCCAGCTCACAAGAAACGGGAACTAATGAAAAACTGTTTTTT. It yields the protein CASSQETGTNEKLFF. The chain couples TRBV18 to TRBJ1-4; D unclear. Germline CDR1 KGHSH, CDR2 LQKENI. The CDR3 loop spans 15 amino acids. The ends were cut back, 4 bases at V and 1 base at J, with 10 bases in the middle.

The chain carries TRBV9 and TRBJ2-5, with 11 bases aligning to TRBD2. The germline CDR1 and CDR2 sequences are SGDLS and YYNGEE. V shed 1 base and J 4 bases; nucleotides not matched to a gene: 3. CDR3 size: 15 residues. CDR3 amino acids: CASSVSSGRSETQYF. The CDR3 nucleotides read TGTGCCAGCAGCGTATCTAGCGGGAGGTCAGAGACCCAGTACTTC.

The chain recombines TRBV27 with TRBJ2-3; 7 bases are shared with TRBD2. Germline CDR1 and CDR2: MNHEY and SMNVEV (reference sequence). V shed 2 bases and J 5 bases; nucleotides not matched to a gene: 7. There are 15 residues in the CDR3. This CDR3 reads CASSLGGRSGDTQYF. The CDR3 DNA is TGTGCCAGCAGTTTAGGCGGGAGATCGGGAGATACGCAGTATTTT.

This chain uses TRBV6-6 with TRBJ2-1; TRBD1 aligns across 8 bases. Germline assignment: CDR1 MNHNY and CDR2 SVGAGI (reference sequence). The CDR3 has 15 residues. J lost 1 base, V lost 5 bases, and 4 bases had no gene match. For the CDR3, the DNA is TGTGCCAGCAGTCCGCGACAGGGGTCCTACAATGAGCAGTTCTTC. Protein: CASSPRQGSYNEQFF.

In its sample, this clone was seen a few times. The chain uses TRBV4-1 and TRBJ1-5; no definite D call. Trimming took off 4 bases at V and 5 bases at J, with 12 bases between the two ends. The CDR3 covers 14 residues. Germline lookup yields CDR1 MGHRA and CDR2 YSYEKL. Written as DNA, the CDR3 is TGCGCCAGCAGCCTGCCAGGAGCCTATCAGCCCCAGCATTTT. It encodes CASSLPGAYQPQHF.

This chain links TRBV7-8 with TRBJ2-7, with 8 nucleotides matching TRBD1. The CDR3 contains 14 residues. V shed 5 bases, J shed 5 bases, and the junction held 8 bases outside the gene matches. Per germline, CDR1 SGHVS and CDR2 FQNEAQ. CDR3 sequence reads: CASSARDRPNEQYF. CDR3 sequence (DNA): TGTGCCAGCAGCGCCCGGGACAGGCCCAACGAGCAGTACTTC. Based on the CDR3 plus reference TRBV7-8 and TRBJ2-7, the full variable domain is GAGVSQSPRYKVAKRGQDVALRCDPISGHVSLFWYQQALGQGPEFLTYFQNEAQLDKSGLPSDRFFAERPEGSVSTLKIQRTQQEDSAVYLCASSARDRPNEQYFGPGTRLTVT.

This clone was picked up a small number of times. This chain connects TRBV6-5 to TRBJ1-5; D not certain. Germline CDR1 is MNHEY and CDR2 is SVGAGI. Trimming left V 4 bases short and J 5 bases short, with 9 bases between. The CDR3 is 13 residues long. CDR3 nucleotides: TGTGCCAGCAGTTTGAGAGCCGATCAGCCCCAGCATTTT. It encodes CASSLRADQPQHF.

The J gene is TRBJ2-7, the V gene TRBV19; D remains unclear. Trimming took 3 bases from V and 2 from J, leaving 14 bases between them. The CDR3 has 15 amino acids. Germline CDR1 reads LNHDA; CDR2 reads SQIVND (reference sequence). The CDR3 DNA sequence: TGTGCCAGTAGTATTTCGCTGGCGGCAACCTACGAGCAGTACTTC. Its translation is CASSISLAATYEQYF.

The chain is built from TRBV11-2 and TRBJ2-5, with no clear D. Germline assignment: CDR1 SGHAT and CDR2 FQNNGV. The CDR3 sequence is 12 residues long. V shed 1 base and J shed 5 bases, with 5 bases lying between them. The CDR3 loop reads CASSLARETQYF. Written as DNA, the CDR3 is TGTGCCAGCAGCTTAGCGCGGGAGACCCAGTACTTC.

The CDR3 DNA is TGTGCCAGCAGCCAAGAGCCTAGCGGGAGGAGTACAGATACGCAGTATTTT. This translates into CASSQEPSGRSTDTQYF. The chain combines TRBV4-2 with TRBJ2-3; 11 bases map to TRBD2. The CDR3 runs 17 residues. Germline CDR1 and CDR2: LGHNA and YNFKEQ. V trimming: 0 bases; J trimming: 3 bases; junction bases outside the gene matches: 5.

The rearrangement joins TRBV9 to TRBJ2-1; tentatively, D is TRBD1 (5 bases). CDR3 length: 15 residues. Germline V gene lookup returns CDR1 SGDLS and CDR2 YYNGEE. Trimming shortened V by 0 bases and J by 3 bases, and 10 bases separated the two germline ends. This CDR3 reads CASSVAARDYNEQFF. CDR3 nucleotides: TGTGCCAGCAGCGTAGCGGCCAGGGACTACAATGAGCAGTTCTTC. The full variable domain, its missing parts supplied by reference TRBV9 and TRBJ2-1, is DSGVTQTPKHLITATGQRVTLRCSPRSGDLSVYWYQQSLDQGLQFLIQYYNGEERAKGNILERFSAQQFPDLHSELNLSSLELGDSALYFCASSVAARDYNEQFFGPGTRLTVL.

In this sample, this clone turned up a few times. The chain uses TRBV27 and TRBJ2-2, with 12 nucleotides matching TRBD2. Germline CDR1 and CDR2: MNHEY and SMNVEV (reference sequence). V lost 0 bases to trimming and J lost 7 bases; unmatched junction nucleotides: 6. The CDR3 length is 17 residues. CDR3 sequence: CASSLSASGRVDGELFF. The CDR3 DNA reads as TGTGCCAGCAGTTTATCGGCTAGCGGGAGGGTTGACGGGGAGCTGTTTTTT.

The chain employs TRBV6-6 and TRBJ1-1; no reliable D call. The CDR3 spans 11 residues. V lost 6 bases to trimming and J lost 7 bases, with 9 bases between them. Per germline, CDR1 MNHNY and CDR2 SVGAGI (reference sequence). CDR3 amino acids: CASRRHGEAFF. The DNA of the CDR3 is TGTGCCAGCAGGCGACACGGTGAAGCTTTCTTT.

V gene TRBV28 combines with J gene TRBJ2-3, with D possibly called TRBD1 or TRBD2 (5 bases each). V was shortened by 5 bases and J by 6 bases, with 27 bases between the two germline ends. The CDR3 covers 18 residues. Germline V CDR1 and CDR2: MDHEN, SYDVKM. Written as DNA, the CDR3 is TGTGCCAGCAGTCAAGGGACGGCTCGGTCCATCCGGAGGGATACGCAGTATTTT. Residues: CASSQGTARSIRRDTQYF.

The chain has TRBV9 and TRBJ2-1, with TRBD2 identical over 11 bases. The germline gives CDR1 SGDLS, CDR2 YYNGEE. Losses at the gene ends were 3 bases for V and 5 bases for J; bases not matched to a gene: 4. CDR3 length: 15 amino acids. This chain's CDR3 is CASSGGTSGNNEQFF. The CDR3 region has the DNA TGTGCCAGCAGCGGGGGGACTAGCGGAAACAATGAGCAGTTCTTC.

The rearrangement uses TRBV5-1 and TRBJ2-7, with 7 bases aligning to TRBD1. V shed 1 base, J shed 1 base, and the junction held 5 bases outside the gene matches. CDR1 SGHRS and CDR2 YFSETQ come from the germline V gene. CDR3 length equals 15 residues. In DNA, the CDR3 is TGCGCCAGCAGCTTGAACAGGGGTGGATCCTACGAGCAGTACTTC. Translating it yields CASSLNRGGSYEQYF.

J is TRBJ1-2 and V is TRBV7-2; D gene uncertain. This CDR3 region has 14 residues. Germline CDR1 SGHTA, CDR2 FQGNSA. Between the trimmed V and J ends, which lost 5 bases and 3 bases, there was a span of 13 bases. The CDR3 DNA follows: TGTGCCAGCAGCCGGCCCGTCCGGGACTATGGCTACACCTTC. It yields the protein CASSRPVRDYGYTF.

This clone was detected only a few times. The rearrangement joins TRBV6-6 to TRBJ2-3; 10 bases match TRBD2. The CDR3 consists of 16 residues. Per the germline V gene, CDR1 is MNHNY and CDR2 is SVGAGI (reference sequence). J lost 0 bases, V lost 2 bases, and 2 bases had no gene match. The CDR3 region has the DNA TGTGCCAGCAGTTACCCGACTAGCGGGAGCACAGATACGCAGTATTTT. Its protein product is CASSYPTSGSTDTQYF.

J is TRBJ2-5 and V is TRBV4-2, with TRBD2 identical over 8 bases. CDR1 and CDR2 (germline): LGHNA, YNFKEQ. The CDR3 is made up of 14 amino acids. V was clipped by 0 bases and J by 9 bases; unmatched bases: 6. The CDR3 spells CASSQDQAREAQYF. DNA of the CDR3: TGTGCCAGCAGCCAAGATCAGGCGCGGGAGGCCCAGTACTTC.

The table lists this clone with a count of one. The J gene is TRBJ2-7, the V gene TRBV5-1; 10 bases line up with TRBD1. CDR1 is SGHRS and CDR2 is YFSETQ in the germline V gene. The V and J ends lost 0 bases and 3 bases, in that order; junction bases with no gene match: 3. This CDR3 contains 15 residues. The CDR3 coding sequence is TGCGCCAGCAGCTTGGAGGGACAGGGGATCTACGAGCAGTACTTC. Its translation: CASSLEGQGIYEQYF.

The rearrangement uses TRBV28 and TRBJ1-1; 7 bases agree with TRBD1. V was clipped by 3 bases and J by 1 base; unmatched bases: 11. Looked up from germline, CDR1 is MDHEN and CDR2 is SYDVKM. The CDR3 sequence is 17 residues long. The CDR3 is CASSFSWDSPGNTEAFF. In DNA, the CDR3 is TGTGCCAGCAGTTTTTCGTGGGACAGTCCAGGGAACACTGAAGCTTTCTTT.

This clone is a singleton in its sample. The chain recombines TRBV30 with TRBJ1-2, with D possibly TRBD1 on 6 matching bases. This CDR3 contains 14 residues. Germline lookup yields CDR1 GTSNPN and CDR2 SVGIG (reference sequence). Trimming stripped 4 bases from V and 3 bases from J, with 15 bases between. CDR3 DNA sequence: TGTGCCTGGACCCTAAAGGGGGGCTACTATGGCTACACCTTC. It translates to CAWTLKGGYYGYTF.

This chain joins TRBV5-4 and TRBJ2-5, with D hard to call. V was shortened by 1 base and J by 2 bases, with 9 bases between the two germline ends. CDR1 is SGHNT and CDR2 is YYREEE in the germline V gene (reference sequence). This CDR3 has 14 residues. In DNA form, the CDR3 reads TGTGCCAGCAGCTTGAAGAACCAGCAAGAGACCCAGTACTTC. Encoded protein: CASSLKNQQETQYF. The full variable domain, rest sourced from reference TRBV5-4 and TRBJ2-5, is ETGVTQSPTHLIKTRGQQVTLRCSSQSGHNTVSWYQQALGQGPQFIFQYYREEENGRGNFPPRFSGLQFPNYSSELNVNALELDDSALYLCASSLKNQQETQYFGPGTRLLVL.